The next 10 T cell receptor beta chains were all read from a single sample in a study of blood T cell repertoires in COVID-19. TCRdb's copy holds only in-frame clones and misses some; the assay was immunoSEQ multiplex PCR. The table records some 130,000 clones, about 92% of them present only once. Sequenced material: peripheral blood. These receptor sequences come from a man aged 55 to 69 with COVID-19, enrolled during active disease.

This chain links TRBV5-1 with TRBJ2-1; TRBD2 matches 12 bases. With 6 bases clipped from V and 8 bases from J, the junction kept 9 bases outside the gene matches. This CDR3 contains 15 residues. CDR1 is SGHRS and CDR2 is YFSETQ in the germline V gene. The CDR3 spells CASTSLAGGTDEQFF. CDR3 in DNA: TGCGCCAGCACCTCTCTAGCGGGAGGGACAGATGAGCAGTTCTTC.

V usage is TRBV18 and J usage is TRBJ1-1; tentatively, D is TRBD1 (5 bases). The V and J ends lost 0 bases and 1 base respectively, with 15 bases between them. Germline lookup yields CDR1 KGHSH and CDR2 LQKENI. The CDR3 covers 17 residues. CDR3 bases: TGTGCCAGCTCACCACCGAATAGCGGGCAGGGGAACACTGAAGCTTTCTTT. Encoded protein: CASSPPNSGQGNTEAFF.

The CDR3 DNA reads TGCGCCAGCAGCCAAGATTTTCTGCTAGCGGGAGTTAATGAGCAGTTCTTC. Protein: CASSQDFLLAGVNEQFF. The chain has TRBV4-1 and TRBJ2-1, with 10 nucleotides matching TRBD2. There are 17 residues in the CDR3. The germline V gene has CDR1 MGHRA and CDR2 YSYEKL. J lost 7 bases, V lost 0 bases, and 9 bases had no gene match.

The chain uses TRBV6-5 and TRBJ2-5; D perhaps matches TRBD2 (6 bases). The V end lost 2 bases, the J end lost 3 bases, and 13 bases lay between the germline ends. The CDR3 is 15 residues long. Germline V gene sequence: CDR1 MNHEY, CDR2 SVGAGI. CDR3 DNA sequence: TGTGCCAGCAGTTACGGGACGGGAGTTAAAGAGACCCAGTACTTC. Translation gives CASSYGTGVKETQYF.

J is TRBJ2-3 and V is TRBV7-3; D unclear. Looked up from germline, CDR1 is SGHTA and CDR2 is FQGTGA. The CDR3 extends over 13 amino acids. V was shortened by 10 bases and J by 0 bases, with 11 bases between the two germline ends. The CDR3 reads CATSRTSTDTQYF. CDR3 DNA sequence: TGTGCCACCTCAAGAACTAGCACAGATACGCAGTATTTT.

For the CDR3, the DNA is TGTGCTAGTGCCCGGACAGGAGGCACTGAAGCTTTCTTT. It specifies CASARTGGTEAFF. The V call is TRBV12-5, the J call TRBJ1-1, with TRBD1 matching over 7 bases. Trimming took 7 bases from V and 4 from J; bases not matched to a gene: 6. The CDR3 is made up of 13 amino acids. CDR1 and CDR2 (germline): LGHNT, FRNRAP.

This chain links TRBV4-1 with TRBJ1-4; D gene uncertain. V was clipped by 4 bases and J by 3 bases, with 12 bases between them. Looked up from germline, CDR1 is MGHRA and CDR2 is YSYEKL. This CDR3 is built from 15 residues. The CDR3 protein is CASSPLGDPNEKLFF. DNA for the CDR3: TGCGCCAGCAGCCCTCTCGGAGACCCTAATGAAAAACTGTTTTTT.

CDR3 coding DNA: TGCAGCGTTTCGAGGGATGGCGAGCAGTACTTC. Translation gives CSVSRDGEQYF. The genes are TRBV29-1 and TRBJ2-7; tentative D call: TRBD2 (5 bases). V lost 5 bases to trimming and J lost 6 bases, with 11 bases between them. Germline V lookup: CDR1 SQVTM, CDR2 ANQGSEA. The CDR3 runs to 11 residues.

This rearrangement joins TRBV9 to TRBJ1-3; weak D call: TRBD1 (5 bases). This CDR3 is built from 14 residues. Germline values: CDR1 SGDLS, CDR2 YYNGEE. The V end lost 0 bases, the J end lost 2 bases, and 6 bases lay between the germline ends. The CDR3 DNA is TGTGCCAGCAGCGTAGCCAGGGCTGGAAACACCATATATTTT. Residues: CASSVARAGNTIYF.

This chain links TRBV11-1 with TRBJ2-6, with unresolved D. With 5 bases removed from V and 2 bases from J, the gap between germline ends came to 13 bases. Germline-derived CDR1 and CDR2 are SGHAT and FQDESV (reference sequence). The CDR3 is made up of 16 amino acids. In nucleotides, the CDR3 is TGTGCCAGCAGCCCGAGATCTGTGGCTGGGGCCAACGTCCTGACTTTC. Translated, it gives CASSPRSVAGANVLTF.